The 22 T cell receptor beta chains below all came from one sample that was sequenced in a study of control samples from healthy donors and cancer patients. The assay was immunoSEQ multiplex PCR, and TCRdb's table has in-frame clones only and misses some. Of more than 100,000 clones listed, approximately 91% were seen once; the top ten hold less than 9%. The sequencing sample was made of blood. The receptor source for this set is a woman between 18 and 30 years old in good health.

Here the CDR3 DNA reads TGTGCCAGCAGCCAATCTGGTGGTGAGCAGTTCTTC. Encoded protein: CASSQSGGEQFF. V and J are TRBV14 and TRBJ2-1, with D unclear. Germline-derived CDR1 and CDR2 are SGHDN and FVKESK. CDR3 length equals 12 residues. Trimming shortened V by 2 bases and J by 9 bases, and 8 bases separated the two germline ends.

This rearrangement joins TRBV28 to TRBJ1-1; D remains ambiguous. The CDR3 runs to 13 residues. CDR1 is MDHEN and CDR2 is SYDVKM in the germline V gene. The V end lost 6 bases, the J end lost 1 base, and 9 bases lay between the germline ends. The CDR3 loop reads CASRPTWNTEAFF. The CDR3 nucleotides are TGTGCCAGCAGACCGACTTGGAACACTGAAGCTTTCTTT.

The chain's CDR3 is CASSNHPPSSSYNEQFF. In DNA form, the CDR3 reads TGTGCCAGCAGTAACCACCCCCCCTCGAGCTCCTACAATGAGCAGTTCTTC. The genes are TRBV6-2 or TRBV6-3 and TRBJ2-1; no definite D call. The CDR3 is made up of 17 amino acids. Trimming removed 5 bases from V and 0 bases from J, with 17 bases in between. Germline CDR1 is MNHEY and CDR2 is SVGEGT.

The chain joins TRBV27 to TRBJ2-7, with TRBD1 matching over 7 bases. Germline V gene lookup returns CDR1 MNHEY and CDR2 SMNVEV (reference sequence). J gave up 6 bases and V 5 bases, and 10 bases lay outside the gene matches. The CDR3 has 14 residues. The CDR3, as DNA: TGTGCCAGCAGTCTCCAATACCGGGACAGCGAGCAGTACTTC. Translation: CASSLQYRDSEQYF.

Written as DNA, the CDR3 is TGTGCCAGCAGCCAACTTGAAGGGACCCAGTACTTC. This gives the protein CASSQLEGTQYF. V is TRBV3-1 (or the pseudogene TRBV3-2) and J is TRBJ2-5; D is undetermined. The germline CDR1 and CDR2 sequences are LGHDT and YNNKEL (reference sequence). The CDR3 runs 12 residues. Trimming took off 2 bases at V and 7 bases at J, with 8 bases between the two ends.

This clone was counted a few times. Here the CDR3 DNA reads TGTGCCAGCAGCTTAGCAGCAGGGGGCTCTGGAAACACCATATATTTT. Protein sequence: CASSLAAGGSGNTIYF. This rearrangement joins TRBV7-2 to TRBJ1-3; 7 nucleotides line up with TRBD1. The CDR3 consists of 16 residues. The V segment lost 0 bases and the J segment 0 bases; nucleotides outside the gene matches: 2. Germline CDR1 SGHTA, CDR2 FQGNSA.

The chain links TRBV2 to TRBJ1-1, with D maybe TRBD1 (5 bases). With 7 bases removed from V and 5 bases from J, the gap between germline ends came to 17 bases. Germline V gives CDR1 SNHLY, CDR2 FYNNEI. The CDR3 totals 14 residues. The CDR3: CASNSNRGKTEAFF. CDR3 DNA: TGTGCCAGCAACTCAAACCGGGGGAAAACTGAAGCTTTCTTT.

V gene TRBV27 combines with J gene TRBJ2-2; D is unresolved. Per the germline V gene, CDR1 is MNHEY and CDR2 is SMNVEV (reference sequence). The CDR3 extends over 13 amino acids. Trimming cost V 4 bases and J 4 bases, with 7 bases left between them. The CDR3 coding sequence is TGTGCCAGCAGTTGGTCGTTCACCGGGGAGCTGTTTTTT. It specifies CASSWSFTGELFF.

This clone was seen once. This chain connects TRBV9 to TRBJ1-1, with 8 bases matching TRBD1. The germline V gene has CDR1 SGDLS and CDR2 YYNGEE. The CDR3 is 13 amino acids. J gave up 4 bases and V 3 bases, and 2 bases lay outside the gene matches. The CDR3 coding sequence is TGTGCCAGCAGCGACACAGGGGGCACTGAAGCTTTCTTT. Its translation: CASSDTGGTEAFF.

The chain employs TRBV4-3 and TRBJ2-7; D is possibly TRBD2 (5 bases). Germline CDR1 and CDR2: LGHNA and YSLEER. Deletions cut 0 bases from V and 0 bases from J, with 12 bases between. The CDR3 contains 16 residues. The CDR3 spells CASSQEAGVSSYEQYF. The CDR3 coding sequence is TGCGCCAGCAGCCAAGAGGCGGGCGTTAGCTCCTACGAGCAGTACTTC.

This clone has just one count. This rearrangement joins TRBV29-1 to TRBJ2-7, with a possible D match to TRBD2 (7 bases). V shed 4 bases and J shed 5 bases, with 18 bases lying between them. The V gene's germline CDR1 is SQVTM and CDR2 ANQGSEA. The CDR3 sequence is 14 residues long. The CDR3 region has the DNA TGCAGCGTTGCCCCGCGGGGGCCGAAGGACGAGCAGTACTTC. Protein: CSVAPRGPKDEQYF.

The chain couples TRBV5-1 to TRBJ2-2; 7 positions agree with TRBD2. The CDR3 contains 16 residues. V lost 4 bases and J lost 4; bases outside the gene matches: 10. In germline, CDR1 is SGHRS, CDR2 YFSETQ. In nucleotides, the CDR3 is TGCGCCAGCAGCCCTAGACCCGGCGGGGGCACCGGGGAGCTGTTTTTT. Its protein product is CASSPRPGGGTGELFF.

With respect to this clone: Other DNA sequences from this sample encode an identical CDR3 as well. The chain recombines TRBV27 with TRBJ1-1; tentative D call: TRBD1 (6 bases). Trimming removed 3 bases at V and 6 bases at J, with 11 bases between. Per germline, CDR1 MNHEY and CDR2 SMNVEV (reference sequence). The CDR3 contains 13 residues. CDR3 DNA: TGTGCCAGCAGTTTCCGAGGGGGGGCTGAAGCTTTCTTT. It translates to CASSFRGGAEAFF.

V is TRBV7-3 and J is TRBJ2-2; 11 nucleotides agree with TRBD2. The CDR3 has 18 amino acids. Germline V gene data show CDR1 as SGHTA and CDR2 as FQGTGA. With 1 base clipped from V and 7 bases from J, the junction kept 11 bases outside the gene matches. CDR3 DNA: TGTGCCAGCAGCTTAATCCCTACTAGCGGGGGACCACGCGGGGAGCTGTTTTTT. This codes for CASSLIPTSGGPRGELFF.

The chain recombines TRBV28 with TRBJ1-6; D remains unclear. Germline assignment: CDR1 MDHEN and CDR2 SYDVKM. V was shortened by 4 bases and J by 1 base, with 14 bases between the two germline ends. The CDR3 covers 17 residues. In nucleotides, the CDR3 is TGTGCCAGCAGTTCCCCCAGTCCCGGGTCCTATAATTCACCCCTCCACTTT. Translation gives CASSSPSPGSYNSPLHF.

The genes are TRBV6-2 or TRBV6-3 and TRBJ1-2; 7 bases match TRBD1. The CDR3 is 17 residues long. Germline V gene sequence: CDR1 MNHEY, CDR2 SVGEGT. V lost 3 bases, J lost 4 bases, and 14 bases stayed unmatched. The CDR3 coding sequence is TGTGCCAGCAGTTATGGCCCCCGGGACAGAGATTTCTATGGCTACACCTTC. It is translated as CASSYGPRDRDFYGYTF.

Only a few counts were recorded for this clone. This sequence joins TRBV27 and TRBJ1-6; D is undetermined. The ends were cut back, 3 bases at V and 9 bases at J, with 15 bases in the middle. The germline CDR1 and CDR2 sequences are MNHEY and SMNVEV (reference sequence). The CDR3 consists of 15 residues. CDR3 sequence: CASSFTAVRGSPLHF. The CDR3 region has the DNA TGTGCCAGCAGTTTCACGGCTGTCCGGGGTTCACCCCTCCACTTT.

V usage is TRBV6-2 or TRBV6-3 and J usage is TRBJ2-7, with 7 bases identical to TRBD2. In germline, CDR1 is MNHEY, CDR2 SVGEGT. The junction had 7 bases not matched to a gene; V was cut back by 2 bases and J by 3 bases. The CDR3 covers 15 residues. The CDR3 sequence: CASSYVGRGVYEQYF. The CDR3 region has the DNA TGTGCCAGCAGTTACGTGGGTCGGGGGGTCTACGAGCAGTACTTC.

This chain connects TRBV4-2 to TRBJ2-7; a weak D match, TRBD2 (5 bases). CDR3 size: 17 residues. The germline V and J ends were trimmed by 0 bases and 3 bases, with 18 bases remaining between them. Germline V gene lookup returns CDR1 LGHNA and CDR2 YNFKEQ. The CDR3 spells CASSQDSGPVSHYEQYF. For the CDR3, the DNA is TGTGCCAGCAGCCAAGACAGCGGCCCCGTGTCCCACTACGAGCAGTACTTC.

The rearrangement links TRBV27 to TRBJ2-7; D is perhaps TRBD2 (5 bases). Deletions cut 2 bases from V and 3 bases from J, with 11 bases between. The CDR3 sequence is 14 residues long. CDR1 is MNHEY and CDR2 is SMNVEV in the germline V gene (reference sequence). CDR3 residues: CASSLGGAHYEQYF. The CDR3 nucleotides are TGTGCCAGCAGTTTAGGAGGTGCCCACTACGAGCAGTACTTC.

DNA of the CDR3: TGTGCCATCAGTGAACTCGGGGACAATCAGCCCCAGCATTTT. Translated: CAISELGDNQPQHF. The rearrangement uses TRBV10-3 and TRBJ1-5, with no clear D. Trimming shortened V by 3 bases and J by 3 bases, and 9 bases separated the two germline ends. The CDR3 loop spans 14 amino acids. Germline CDR1 and CDR2: ENHRY and SYGVKD.

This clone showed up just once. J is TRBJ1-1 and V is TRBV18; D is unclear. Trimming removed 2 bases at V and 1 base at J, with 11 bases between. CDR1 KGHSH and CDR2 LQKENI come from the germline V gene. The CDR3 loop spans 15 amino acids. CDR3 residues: CASSPVLNRNTEAFF. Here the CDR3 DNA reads TGTGCCAGCTCACCAGTTTTGAATCGGAACACTGAAGCTTTCTTT.